This T cell receptor (beta chain) was retrieved from a study of blood T cell repertoires in COVID-19. Background on the study: Acute and convalescent COVID-19 samples came from the United States, Italy and Spain. The cDNA or gDNA used as material had been derived from T cells, B-cell-depleted T cells, or PBMCs.

Germline-derived CDR1 and CDR2 are SEHNR and FQNEAQ (reference sequence). The CDR3 is 13 residues long. V dropped 5 bases and J dropped 7 bases, with 12 bases sitting between them. This table comes from immunoSEQ multiplex PCR, and its TCRdb copy is limited to in-frame clones, with some not included. The sample shows about 280,000 clones, roughly 90% of them seen only once. The source material was peripheral blood. The clonotype originates from a man between 18 and 35 years old with active or convalescent COVID-19. The rearrangement joins TRBV7-9 to TRBJ1-5, with a possible D match to TRBD1 (6 bases). CDR3 in amino acids: CASSTGGAQPQHF. CDR3 nucleotides: TGTGCCAGCAGCACTGGGGGGGCCCAGCCCCAGCATTTT.